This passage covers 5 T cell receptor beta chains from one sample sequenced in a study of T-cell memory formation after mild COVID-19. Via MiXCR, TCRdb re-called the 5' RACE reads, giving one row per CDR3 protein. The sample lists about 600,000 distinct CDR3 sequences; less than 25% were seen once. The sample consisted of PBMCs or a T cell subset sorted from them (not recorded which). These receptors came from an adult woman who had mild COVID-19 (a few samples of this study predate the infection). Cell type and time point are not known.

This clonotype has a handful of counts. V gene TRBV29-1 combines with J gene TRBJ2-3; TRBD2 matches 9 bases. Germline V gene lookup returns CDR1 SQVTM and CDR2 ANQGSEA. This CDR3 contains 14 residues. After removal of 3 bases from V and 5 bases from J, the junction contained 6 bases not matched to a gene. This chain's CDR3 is CSVDLAGGGDTQYF. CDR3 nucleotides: TGCAGCGTTGATCTGGCGGGAGGGGGAGATACGCAGTATTTT.

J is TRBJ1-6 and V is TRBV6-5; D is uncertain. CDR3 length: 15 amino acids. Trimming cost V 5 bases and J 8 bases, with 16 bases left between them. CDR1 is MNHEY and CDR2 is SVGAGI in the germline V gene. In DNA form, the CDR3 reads TGTGCCAGCAGTGCCCAAATCCCTGCGGATTCACCCCTCCACTTT. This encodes CASSAQIPADSPLHF.

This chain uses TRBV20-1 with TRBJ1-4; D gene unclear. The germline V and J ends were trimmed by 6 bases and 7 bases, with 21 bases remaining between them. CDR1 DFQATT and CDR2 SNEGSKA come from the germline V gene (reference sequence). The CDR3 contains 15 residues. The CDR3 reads CSAKRGGRTAEKLFF. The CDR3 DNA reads TGCAGTGCCAAACGCGGTGGCAGGACTGCTGAAAAACTGTTTTTT.

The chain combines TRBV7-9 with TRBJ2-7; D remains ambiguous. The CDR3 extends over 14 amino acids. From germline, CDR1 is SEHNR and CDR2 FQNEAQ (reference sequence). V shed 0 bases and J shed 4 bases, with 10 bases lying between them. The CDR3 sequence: CASSLAHHRYEQYF. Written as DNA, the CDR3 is TGTGCCAGCAGCTTAGCGCACCACCGTTACGAGCAGTACTTC. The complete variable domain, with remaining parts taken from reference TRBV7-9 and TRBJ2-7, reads DTGVSQNPRHKITKRGQNVTFRCDPISEHNRLYWYRQTLGQGPEFLTYFQNEAQLEKSRLLSDRFSAERPKGSFSTLEIQRTEQGDSAMYLCASSLAHHRYEQYFGPGTRLTVT.

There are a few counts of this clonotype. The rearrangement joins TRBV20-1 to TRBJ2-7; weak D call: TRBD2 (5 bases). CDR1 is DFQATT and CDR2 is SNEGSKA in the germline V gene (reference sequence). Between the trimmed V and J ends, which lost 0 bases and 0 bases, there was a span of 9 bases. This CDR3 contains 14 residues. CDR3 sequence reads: CSARDRTGSYEQYF. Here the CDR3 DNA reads TGCAGTGCTAGAGATAGGACTGGCTCCTACGAGCAGTACTTC.